Given below is one T cell receptor (delta chain) in context. This clone was seen only a few times. Its target antigen remains unknown. A single base is all that separates this from a far larger clone, so a read error is likely. In the same sample, other DNA sequences code for this CDR3. The CDR3, from cysteine to phenylalanine, totals 14 residues. Solely the CDR3 DNA is kept, with 42 bases framed from the first base. CDR1 and CDR2 (GEAIGNYY, EKD) derive from the germline V gene. The source of the sample is a study of γδ T cells in repeated Plasmodium falciparum infection (dated by TCRdb to about 2021). The study in broad terms: The natural-infection arm enrolled Malian children exposed to intense seasonal malaria transmission, compared against age and gender matched Australian children. Four controlled human malaria infections were administered to five malaria-naive U.S. adults over approximately 600 days by bites from P. falciparum NF54-infected Anopheles stephensi mosquitoes. Samples from controlled-infection subjects were taken at baseline, right before selected infections, and 21 days after each infection. Malian gammadelta TCR repertoires were analysed cross-sectionally during no-transmission periods and longitudinally across acute febrile malaria episodes. Using both natural infection in Mali and controlled human malaria infection, the study looked at the way repeated Plasmodium falciparum infection shapes the human gammadelta T cell repertoire. Here is what the overall study found, with its caveats: Because the controlled-infection cohort was small, analysis of inter-individual variability in gammadelta T cell responses was limited. Vdelta2-negative gammadelta TCR repertoires from Malian children appeared more clonally expanded, less diverse and less shared than those of Australian children. Vgamma9/Vdelta2+ TCR repertoires showed a highly stable polyclonal repertoire over time and infection, with many inter-individual overlapping TCRgamma sequences. Repeated controlled infections appeared to drive waves of new clonotype selection in Vdelta2-negative, largely Vdelta1+, gammadelta TCR repertoires. Generalizability was limited because the Malian cohort was drawn from a small rural village of predominantly one ethnic group.

To prepare the library, multiplex PCR was applied. The sequencing machine was an Illumina MiSeq. Every sorted gammadelta T cell sample had both its TCR gamma (TRG) and TCR delta (TRD) chains sequenced. The published analysis was carried out like this. The repertoire analyses used clonotype tree plots, the accumulated frequency of the top 20 clonotypes, and diversity index (DI) and D75 metrics. Clones were re-identified by TCRdb from the public reads with CATT, and rows with the same DNA were merged. The V and J calls follow TCRdb's processing rather than the paper's. The sample contains 75,000 to 95,000 delta-chain clones, 0.9% to 1% of them found a single time. Around 9.6% of the sample goes to the ten largest clones. For bulk TCR repertoire analysis, Vgamma9/Vdelta2+ and Vdelta2-negative gammadelta T cell populations were isolated by flow sorting from peripheral blood mononuclear cells.

This clonotype was obtained from a pool of human donors (malaria-infected and uninfected, not separated). The chain joins TRDV2 to TRDJ1, with no reliable assignment of the D segment. TCRdb is silent on the J gene; assignment here came from matching the DNA to germline. The sample consisted of gamma-delta T cells from blood. The encoded CDR3 is CACDTVGASDKLIF. The DNA sequence reads TGCGCCTGTGACACCGTCGGGGCCTCCGATAAACTCATCTTT.